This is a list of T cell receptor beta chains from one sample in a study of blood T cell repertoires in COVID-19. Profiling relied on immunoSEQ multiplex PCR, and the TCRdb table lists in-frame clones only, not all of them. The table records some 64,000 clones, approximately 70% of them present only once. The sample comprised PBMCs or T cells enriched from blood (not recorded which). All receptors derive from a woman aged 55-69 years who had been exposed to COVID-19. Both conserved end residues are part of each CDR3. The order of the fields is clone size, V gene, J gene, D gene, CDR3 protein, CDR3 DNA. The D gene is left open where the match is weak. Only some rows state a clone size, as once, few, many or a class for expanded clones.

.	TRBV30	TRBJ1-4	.	CAWESGSGEKLFF	TGTGCCTGGGAGTCAGGGTCTGGCGAAAAACTGTTTTTT
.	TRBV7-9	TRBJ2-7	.	CASSPALGEQYF	TGTGCCAGCAGCCCAGCCCTAGGCGAGCAGTACTTC
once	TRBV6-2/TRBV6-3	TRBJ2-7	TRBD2	CASSTRVAGLDEQYF	TGTGCCAGCAGTACCAGGGTAGCGGGACTGGACGAGCAGTACTTC
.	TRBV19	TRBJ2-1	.	CASSIRFSRAVSYNEQFF	TGTGCCAGTAGTATAAGGTTCAGCCGTGCGGTCTCTTACAATGAGCAGTTCTTC
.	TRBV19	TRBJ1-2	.	CASSVTGTPTGYTF	TGTGCCAGTAGTGTTACAGGGACCCCGACTGGCTACACCTTC
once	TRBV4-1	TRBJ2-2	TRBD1	CASSQEPGQGTGELFF	TGCGCCAGCAGCCAAGAACCGGGACAGGGCACCGGGGAGCTGTTTTTT
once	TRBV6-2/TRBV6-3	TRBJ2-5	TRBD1	CASSKGQGQKETQYF	TGTGCCAGCAGTAAGGGACAGGGACAGAAAGAGACCCAGTACTTC
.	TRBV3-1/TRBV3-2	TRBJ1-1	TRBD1	CASRPTGVNTEAFF	TGTGCCAGCAGACCCACAGGGGTAAACACTGAAGCTTTCTTT
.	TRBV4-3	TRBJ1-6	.	CASSQDSGVNSPLHF	TGCGCCAGCAGCCAAGATTCGGGGGTTAATTCACCCCTCCACTTT
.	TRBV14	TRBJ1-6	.	CASSQVLRNSPLHF	TGTGCCAGCAGCCAAGTTCTAAGAAATTCACCCCTCCACTTT
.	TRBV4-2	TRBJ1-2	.	CASSQTDMANGYTF	TGTGCCAGCAGCCAAACAGACATGGCGAATGGCTACACCTTC
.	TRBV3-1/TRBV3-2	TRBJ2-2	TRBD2	CASSQGLVHSVTGELFF	TGTGCCAGCAGCCAGGGACTAGTGCACTCGGTCACCGGGGAGCTGTTTTTT
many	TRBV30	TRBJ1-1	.	CAWSNVGAAAFF	TGTGCCTGGAGTAATGTGGGGGCGGCAGCTTTCTTT
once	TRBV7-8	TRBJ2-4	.	CASSPSGAKNIQYF	TGTGCCAGCAGCCCAAGCGGAGCCAAAAACATTCAGTACTTC
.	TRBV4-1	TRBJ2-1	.	CASSPFSVGGASPYNEQFF	TGCGCCAGCAGCCCGTTCTCCGTGGGGGGGGCCTCCCCCTACAATGAGCAGTTCTTC
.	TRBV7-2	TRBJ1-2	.	CASSLASASYGYTF	TGTGCCAGCAGCTTAGCGAGCGCTAGCTATGGCTACACCTTC
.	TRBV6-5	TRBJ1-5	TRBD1	CASSYSGDRVQPQHF	TGTGCCAGCAGTTACTCTGGGGACAGGGTTCAGCCCCAGCATTTT
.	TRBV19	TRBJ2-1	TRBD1	CASRRGQGLYNEQFF	TGTGCCAGTAGACGGGGACAGGGACTATACAATGAGCAGTTCTTC
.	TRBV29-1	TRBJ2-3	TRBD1	CSGRPTGGVDTQYF	TGCAGCGGGCGACCTACAGGGGGTGTTGATACGCAGTATTTT
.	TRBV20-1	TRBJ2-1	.	CSASAPVPRNEQFF	TGCAGTGCTAGTGCGCCGGTCCCCCGCAATGAGCAGTTCTTC
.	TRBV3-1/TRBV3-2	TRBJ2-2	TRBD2	CASSQRLADTGELFF	TGTGCCAGCAGCCAGAGACTAGCGGACACCGGGGAGCTGTTTTTT
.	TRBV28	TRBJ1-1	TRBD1	CASNTGTATEAFF	TGTGCCAGCAATACCGGGACAGCCACTGAAGCTTTCTTT
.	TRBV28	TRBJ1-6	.	CATLGERGDNSPLHF	TGTGCCACCCTAGGGGAAAGGGGCGATAATTCACCCCTCCACTTT
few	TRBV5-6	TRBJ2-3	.	CASSLQGTDTQYF	TGTGCCAGCAGCTTACAGGGCACAGATACGCAGTATTTT
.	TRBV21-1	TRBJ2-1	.	CASSKATGGASLRGNEQFF	TGTGCCAGCAGCAAAGCCACGGGAGGGGCCTCGCTACGTGGCAATGAGCAGTTCTTC
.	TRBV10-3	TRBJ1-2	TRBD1	CAIRDREGSGYTF	TGTGCCATCAGGGACAGGGAAGGATCCGGCTACACCTTC
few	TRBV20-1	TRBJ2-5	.	CSASFTVEETQYF	TGCAGTGCTAGTTTCACGGTGGAAGAGACCCAGTACTTC
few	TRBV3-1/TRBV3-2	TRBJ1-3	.	CASSQDLAGVTGNTIYF	TGTGCCAGCAGCCAAGATCTCGCAGGGGTGACCGGAAACACCATATATTTT
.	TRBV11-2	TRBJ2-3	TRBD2	CASSRILASGSRADTQYF	TGTGCCAGCAGCCGAATACTGGCTAGCGGGAGTCGGGCAGATACGCAGTATTTT
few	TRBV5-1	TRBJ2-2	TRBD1	CASSPGQGTVTGELFF	TGCGCCAGCAGCCCGGGACAGGGTACGGTTACCGGGGAGCTGTTTTTT
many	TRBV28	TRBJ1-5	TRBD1	CASSFPPPGQGTLYSNQPQHF	TGTGCCAGCAGTTTTCCCCCCCCGGGACAGGGGACCCTCTATAGCAATCAGCCCCAGCATTTT
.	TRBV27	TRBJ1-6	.	CASRYRGTNSPLHF	TGTGCCAGCAGATATAGGGGTACGAATTCACCCCTCCACTTT
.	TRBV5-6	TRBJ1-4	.	CASRLSQGYEKLFF	TGTGCCAGCAGATTATCGCAGGGTTATGAAAAACTGTTTTTT
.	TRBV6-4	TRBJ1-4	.	CASLRGRTERATNEKLFF	TGTGCCAGCTTAAGGGGGAGAACAGAGCGTGCAACTAATGAAAAACTGTTTTTT
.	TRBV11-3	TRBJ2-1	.	CASSLLRGDNEQFF	TGTGCCAGCAGCTTATTAAGGGGTGACAATGAGCAGTTCTTC
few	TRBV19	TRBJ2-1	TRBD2	CASSKGLAVGGSEQFF	TGTGCCAGTAGTAAGGGACTAGCTGTGGGGGGCAGTGAGCAGTTCTTC
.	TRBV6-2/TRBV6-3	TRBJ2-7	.	CASSFGVGYEQYF	TGTGCCAGCAGTTTCGGGGTCGGCTACGAGCAGTACTTC
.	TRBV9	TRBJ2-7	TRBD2	CASSVGGVGASSGPYEQYF	TGTGCCAGCAGCGTAGGAGGAGTCGGAGCGTCTAGCGGCCCCTACGAGCAGTACTTC
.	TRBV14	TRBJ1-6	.	CASSQEELTPLHF	TGTGCCAGCAGCCAAGAAGAACTTACACCCCTCCACTTT
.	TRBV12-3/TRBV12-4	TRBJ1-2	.	CASSFNEDYGYTF	TGTGCCAGCAGTTTTAATGAGGACTATGGCTACACCTTC
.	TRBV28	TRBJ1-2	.	CASSPGQTYYGYTF	TGTGCCAGCAGTCCCGGACAGACTTACTATGGCTACACCTTC
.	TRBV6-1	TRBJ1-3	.	CASSESTLRNTIYF	TGTGCCAGCAGTGAGTCGACACTCCGAAACACCATATATTTT
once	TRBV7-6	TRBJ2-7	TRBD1	CASSPRPTDRGLGGSSYEQYF	TGTGCCAGCAGCCCGAGGCCGACGGACAGGGGCTTAGGCGGGAGCTCCTACGAGCAGTACTTC
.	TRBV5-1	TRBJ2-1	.	CASSFRVSYNEQFF	TGCGCCAGCAGCTTCAGGGTTTCCTACAATGAGCAGTTCTTC
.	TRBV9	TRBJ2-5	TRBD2	CASSVVVGLVVTGRSEEETQYF	TGTGCCAGCAGCGTAGTCGTTGGTCTTGTGGTGACCGGGAGGTCGGAGGAAGAGACCCAGTACTTC